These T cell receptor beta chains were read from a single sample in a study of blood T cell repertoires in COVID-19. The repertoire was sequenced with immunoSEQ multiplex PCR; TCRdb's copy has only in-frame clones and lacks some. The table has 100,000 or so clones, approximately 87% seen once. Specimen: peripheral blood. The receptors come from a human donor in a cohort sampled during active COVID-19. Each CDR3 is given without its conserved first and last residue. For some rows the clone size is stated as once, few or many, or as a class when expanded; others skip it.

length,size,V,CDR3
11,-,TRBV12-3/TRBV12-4,ASSPGGQETQY
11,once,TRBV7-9,ASSWGTSYGYT
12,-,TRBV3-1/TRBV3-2,ASSLGQGNGGYT
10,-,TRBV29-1,SVEGPGEGLF
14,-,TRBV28,ASSRPPGQGMRGYT
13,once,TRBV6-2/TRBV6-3,ASSYLQISNQPQH
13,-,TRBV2,ASSRDRPSGNTIY
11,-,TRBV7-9,ASSSRNGEKLF
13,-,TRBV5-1,ASSLTAGDTYEQY
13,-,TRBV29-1,SVELAGAPTDTQY